This TCR beta chain is drawn from a study of Tregs in tolerant kidney transplant recipients. This clone was recorded once. Trimming took 6 bases from V and 3 from J; bases not matched to a gene: 10. CDR3 length: 16 residues. The germline V gene has CDR1 MNHNY and CDR2 SVGAGI (reference sequence). Profiling relied on immunoSEQ multiplex PCR, and the TCRdb table lists in-frame clones only, not all of them. The data hold more than 90,000 clones, with 90% to 95% observed a single time. Mixed chimerism was transient after nonmyeloablative marrow transplants from related graft donors. The specimen was CD4+ T cells from blood (PBMCs), collected 12 months after the transplant. The chain recombines TRBV6-6 with TRBJ1-1; TRBD1 matches 10 bases. The clonotype comes from a human patient who received a combined kidney and bone marrow transplant. Part of the T cells may come from the graft donor. DNA for the CDR3: TGTGCCAGCAGGAAATCTCGAGGACAGGGGGACACTGAAGCTTTCTTT. Protein sequence: CASRKSRGQGDTEAFF.